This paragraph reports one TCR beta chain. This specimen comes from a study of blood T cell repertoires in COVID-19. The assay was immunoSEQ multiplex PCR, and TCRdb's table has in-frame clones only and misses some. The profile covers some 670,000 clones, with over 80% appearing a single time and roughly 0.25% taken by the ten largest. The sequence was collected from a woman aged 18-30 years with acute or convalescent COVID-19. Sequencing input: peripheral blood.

Here the CDR3 reads CASSPSLGQKITFYGYTF. The CDR3, as DNA: TGTGCCAGCAGCCCCTCCTTGGGACAGAAAATAACTTTCTATGGCTACACCTTC. The V gene is TRBV3-1 (or the pseudogene TRBV3-2), the J gene TRBJ1-2; 7 positions match TRBD1. This CDR3 spans 18 amino acids. With V trimmed by 4 bases and J by 4 bases, 18 bases remained unmatched. Germline loops: CDR1 LGHDT, CDR2 YNNKEL (reference sequence).